What follows are 16 T cell receptor beta chains derived from one specimen sequenced in a study of blood T cell repertoires in COVID-19. Produced via immunoSEQ multiplex PCR; TCRdb's table is partial and in-frame only. This sample has some 400,000 clones; more than 80% occur once, and the top ten carry more than 0.95%. Sequencing was performed on PBMCs or T cells enriched from blood (not recorded which). These TCRs come from a man younger than 40 who had recovered from COVID-19.

About this clone: The identical CDR3 is also encoded by other nucleotide sequences in the sample. The chain couples TRBV5-1 to TRBJ1-5; D possibly corresponds to TRBD1 (6 bases). CDR1 is SGHRS, CDR2 YFSETQ, per germline. V gave up 4 bases and J gave up 4 bases, with 15 bases separating them. This CDR3 has 15 residues. CDR3 DNA: TGCGCCAGCAGCCTGGAGGGGCAGGGGAATCAGCCCCAGCATTTT. This gives the protein CASSLEGQGNQPQHF.

CDR3 loop: CASSLGEDGTDTQYF. The CDR3 DNA is TGTGCCAGCAGCTTGGGGGAGGACGGCACAGATACGCAGTATTTT. This chain connects TRBV11-2 to TRBJ2-3, with D possibly matching TRBD2 (6 bases). The CDR3 is 15 amino acids. V was pared by 3 bases and J by 1 base, with 11 bases between. Germline-derived CDR1 and CDR2 are SGHAT and FQNNGV.

The chain recombines TRBV27 with TRBJ2-1; weak D call: TRBD2 (5 bases). The CDR3 loop spans 18 amino acids. Germline V lookup: CDR1 MNHEY, CDR2 SMNVEV (reference sequence). With 6 bases removed from V and 9 bases from J, the gap between germline ends came to 30 bases. CDR3 amino acids: CASSYAGLGPPTQREQFF. The DNA of the CDR3 is TGTGCCAGCAGCTACGCGGGTTTGGGCCCCCCGACCCAACGTGAGCAGTTCTTC.

This chain uses TRBV24-1 with TRBJ2-3, with 8 nucleotides matching TRBD1. The CDR3 has 15 residues. The J segment lost 1 base and the V segment lost 3 bases, leaving 2 bases of the junction unmatched. From germline, CDR1 is KGHDR and CDR2 SFDVKD. The CDR3 coding sequence is TGTGCCACCAGTGATCTGACAGGGGGCACAGATACGCAGTATTTT. Residues: CATSDLTGGTDTQYF.

The chain couples TRBV27 to TRBJ2-3, with 7 bases aligning to TRBD1. CDR1 and CDR2 from the germline V gene are MNHEY and SMNVEV (reference sequence). The CDR3 runs 16 residues. V dropped 1 base and J dropped 2; count of bases not matched to a gene: 6. The CDR3 DNA follows: TGTGCCAGCAGTTTATTTGGACAGGTGACCACAGATACGCAGTATTTT. Protein sequence: CASSLFGQVTTDTQYF.

The chain has TRBV7-9 and TRBJ2-2; D not resolved. Looked up from germline, CDR1 is SEHNR and CDR2 is FQNEAQ (reference sequence). Trimming took 2 bases from V and 1 from J, leaving 8 bases between them. This CDR3 contains 15 residues. The CDR3 reads CASSLKEQNTGELFF. The DNA for the CDR3 is TGTGCCAGCAGCTTAAAAGAACAGAACACCGGGGAGCTGTTTTTT. Together with reference TRBV7-9 and TRBJ2-2, the CDR3 gives the full variable domain: DTGVSQNPRHKITKRGQNVTFRCDPISEHNRLYWYRQTLGQGPEFLTYFQNEAQLEKSRLLSDRFSAERPKGSFSTLEIQRTEQGDSAMYLCASSLKEQNTGELFFGEGSRLTVL.

The chain links TRBV18 to TRBJ1-3; the D is unclear. Trimming removed 8 bases from V and 0 bases from J, with 11 bases in between. CDR1 and CDR2 from the germline V gene are KGHSH and LQKENI. This CDR3 is 14 amino acids long. The CDR3: CASAERNSGNTIYF. The DNA of the CDR3 is TGTGCCAGCGCGGAACGAAACTCTGGAAACACCATATATTTT.

This clone was observed a single time. The rearrangement links TRBV10-1 to TRBJ2-2; D might be TRBD1 (6 bases). Germline CDR1 is WNHNN and CDR2 is SYGVQD (reference sequence). Between the trimmed V and J ends, which lost 5 bases and 2 bases, there was a span of 9 bases. The CDR3 loop spans 14 amino acids. CDR3 sequence (DNA): TGCGCCAGCAGTCGACAGGCCAACACCGGGGAGCTGTTTTTT. This codes for CASSRQANTGELFF.

V is TRBV19 and J is TRBJ1-6; possibly TRBD1 for D (5 bases). CDR1 and CDR2 from the germline V gene are LNHDA and SQIVND (reference sequence). Trimming removed 9 bases at V and 2 bases at J, with 11 bases between. This CDR3 has 14 residues. The DNA of the CDR3 is TGTGCCAGCTCAGGAGGGGCCTATAATTCACCCCTCCACTTT. Its translation is CASSGGAYNSPLHF.

The V call is TRBV9, the J call TRBJ1-3; D gene ambiguous. The V gene lost 3 bases and the J gene lost 3 bases, with 7 bases spanning the gap. The CDR3 spans 13 residues. Germline CDR1 reads SGDLS; CDR2 reads YYNGEE. The CDR3 region is CASSAMSGNTIYF. The DNA for the CDR3 is TGTGCCAGCAGCGCAATGAGTGGAAACACCATATATTTT.

The V and J genes are TRBV9 and TRBJ2-1, with D unclear. The germline V gene has CDR1 SGDLS and CDR2 YYNGEE. V lost 4 bases and J 10 bases, leaving 18 bases between the germline ends. This CDR3 is 14 amino acids long. The CDR3 nucleotides are TGTGCCAGCAGCTCCCAGTCCACCTCTAGGGAGCAGTTCTTC. Translation: CASSSQSTSREQFF. Full variable domain (rest looked up from reference TRBV9 and TRBJ2-1): DSGVTQTPKHLITATGQRVTLRCSPRSGDLSVYWYQQSLDQGLQFLIQYYNGEERAKGNILERFSAQQFPDLHSELNLSSLELGDSALYFCASSSQSTSREQFFGPGTRLTVL.

The rearrangement uses TRBV28 and TRBJ2-1, with 9 nucleotides matching TRBD2. CDR1 and CDR2 (germline): MDHEN, SYDVKM. V was pared by 3 bases and J by 4 bases, with 13 bases of the junction left unmatched. The CDR3 loop spans 18 amino acids. CDR3 DNA sequence: TGTGCCAGCAGTTTGGGTAGCGGGAGAGGGCGGGGGTACAATGAGCAGTTCTTC. This gives the protein CASSLGSGRGRGYNEQFF. The whole variable domain, filled in from reference TRBV28 and TRBJ2-1, reads DVKVTQSSRYLVKRTGEKVFLECVQDMDHENMFWYRQDPGLGLRLIYFSYDVKMKEKGDIPEGYSVSREKKERFSLILESASTNQTSMYLCASSLGSGRGRGYNEQFFGPGTRLTVL.

This chain joins TRBV28 and TRBJ2-7; 8 nucleotides match TRBD1. The V gene's germline CDR1 is MDHEN and CDR2 SYDVKM. The CDR3 extends over 15 amino acids. Trimming took 4 bases from V and 1 from J; bases not matched to a gene: 6. CDR3 sequence: CASSSAGGQSYEQYF. The CDR3, as DNA: TGTGCCAGCAGTTCGGCAGGGGGCCAGTCCTACGAGCAGTACTTC.

This chain uses TRBV5-1 with TRBJ1-5; D not certain. The germline CDR1 and CDR2 sequences are SGHRS and YFSETQ. The CDR3 is 13 amino acids. V was shortened by 0 bases and J by 8 bases, with 9 bases between the two germline ends. In DNA, the CDR3 is TGCGCCAGCAGCTTGGGGAGTAATGAGCCCCAGCATTTT. Translated, it gives CASSLGSNEPQHF.

The chain uses TRBV12-5 and TRBJ2-7, with D perhaps TRBD2 (5 bases). CDR3 length equals 17 residues. Germline V gives CDR1 LGHNT, CDR2 FRNRAP. V lost 0 bases and J 0 bases, leaving 15 bases between the germline ends. CDR3 nucleotides: TGTGCTAGTGGTTTGGTACCTGGCCGGGATTTCTCCTACGAGCAGTACTTC. Amino acid sequence: CASGLVPGRDFSYEQYF.

The gene calls are TRBV9 and TRBJ1-3; no firm D call. Trimming left V 2 bases short and J 3 bases short, with 3 bases between. This CDR3 is 12 amino acids long. The germline V gene has CDR1 SGDLS and CDR2 YYNGEE. The CDR3 DNA sequence: TGTGCCAGCAGCGTTATTGGAAACACCATATATTTT. This encodes CASSVIGNTIYF.